The 16 T cell receptor beta chains below were found in one sample sequenced in a study of blood T cell repertoires in COVID-19. Repertoires were generated with immunoSEQ multiplex PCR, while TCRdb's copy carries only in-frame clones and drops some. The sample contains tens of thousands of clones, about nine tenths of which appear only once. Material: peripheral blood. Receptor source: a human donor in a cohort sampled during active COVID-19.

The J gene is TRBJ1-5, the V gene TRBV6-6; TRBD1 might be the D (6 bases). This CDR3 is 14 amino acids long. V lost 7 bases to trimming and J lost 5 bases, with 15 bases between them. Looked up from germline, CDR1 is MNHNY and CDR2 is SVGAGI (reference sequence). CDR3 nucleotides: TGTGCCAGCAACCTTTACAGGGAAGATCAGCCCCAGCATTTT. This gives the protein CASNLYREDQPQHF.

This clone was seen a single time. The chain recombines TRBV6-6 with TRBJ1-2, with TRBD1 as a possible D gene (6 bases). The CDR3 length is 16 residues. Germline CDR1 is MNHNY and CDR2 is SVGAGI (reference sequence). V was cut by 4 bases and J by 0 bases, with 15 bases left in between. CDR3 in amino acids: CASSSPNREANYGYTF. CDR3 DNA sequence: TGTGCCAGCAGTTCCCCGAACAGGGAAGCTAACTATGGCTACACCTTC.

This clone was seen more than once but under ten times. Relative to the germline gene, one junction end is altered; a read error may explain this. This chain connects TRBV7-9 to TRBJ2-7; D gene unclear. Looked up from germline, CDR1 is SEHNR and CDR2 is FQNEAQ (reference sequence). The CDR3 loop spans 10 amino acids. CDR3 coding DNA: TGTGCCAGCAGCCCAAATACTTTGCACTTC. Residues: CASSPNTLHF.

The chain has TRBV2 and TRBJ1-2; D unclear. The CDR3 is 12 residues long. Trimming removed 3 bases from V and 4 bases from J, with 6 bases in between. Germline CDR1 SNHLY, CDR2 FYNNEI. In DNA form, the CDR3 reads TGTGCCAGCAGTGACGGTCCCTATGGCTACACCTTC. This encodes CASSDGPYGYTF.

The V gene is TRBV28, the J gene TRBJ1-5; D remains ambiguous. Per the germline V gene, CDR1 is MDHEN and CDR2 is SYDVKM. The CDR3 spans 14 residues. Between the trimmed V and J ends, which lost 5 bases and 7 bases, there was a span of 15 bases. The CDR3 region is CASSTGEGGQPQHF. The CDR3 nucleotides are TGTGCCAGCAGTACCGGAGAGGGAGGACAGCCCCAGCATTTT.

CDR3 region: CASSSSLGTGGFDYGYTF. In DNA form, the CDR3 reads TGTGCCAGCAGCTCGTCCCTCGGGACAGGGGGCTTCGACTATGGCTACACCTTC. This chain uses TRBV7-2 with TRBJ1-2; 12 bases line up with TRBD1. CDR3 size: 18 residues. Germline CDR1 and CDR2: SGHTA and FQGNSA. V shed 4 bases and J 3 bases; nucleotides not matched to a gene: 12.

J is TRBJ1-2 and V is TRBV19; no clear D gene. The CDR3 totals 14 residues. Trimming took 7 bases from V and 7 from J, leaving 19 bases between them. CDR1 is LNHDA and CDR2 is SQIVND in the germline V gene (reference sequence). CDR3 bases: TGTGCCAGTAATCAAGTGGAAGGGAGTCGTGGCTACACCTTC. Translating gives CASNQVEGSRGYTF. The full variable domain, rest sourced from reference TRBV19 and TRBJ1-2, is DGGITQSPKYLFRKEGQNVTLSCEQNLNHDAMYWYRQDPGQGLRLIYYSQIVNDFQKGDIAEGYSVSREKKESFPLTVTSAQKNPTAFYLCASNQVEGSRGYTFGSGTRLTVV.

A few counts support this clone. The chain joins TRBV5-1 to TRBJ2-1; 9 nucleotides match TRBD1. CDR3 size: 15 residues. The ends lost 5 bases at V and 7 bases at J; junction bases unmatched: 10. The germline V gene encodes CDR1 SGHRS and CDR2 YFSETQ. In DNA, the CDR3 is TGCGCCAGCAGGGGGGACAGGGAGGGTCGGAATGAGCAGTTCTTC. The encoded protein is CASRGDREGRNEQFF. Full variable domain (rest looked up from reference TRBV5-1 and TRBJ2-1): KAGVTQTPRYLIKTRGQQVTLSCSPISGHRSVSWYQQTPGQGLQFLFEYFSETQRNKGNFPGRFSGRQFSNSRSEMNVSTLELGDSALYLCASRGDREGRNEQFFGPGTRLTVL.

In DNA, the CDR3 is TGTGCCAGCAGCTTAACGGGGCGCACTGAAGCTTTCTTT. Protein product: CASSLTGRTEAFF. V usage is TRBV7-3 and J usage is TRBJ1-1; TRBD1 might be the D (5 bases). Germline V CDR1 and CDR2: SGHTA, FQGTGA. This CDR3 region has 13 residues. V was clipped by 0 bases and J by 4 bases, with 6 bases between them.

This sequence joins TRBV7-9 and TRBJ2-3; possibly TRBD1 for D (6 bases). The V end lost 5 bases, the J end lost 3 bases, and 15 bases lay between the germline ends. The CDR3 consists of 15 residues. Germline V gene sequence: CDR1 SEHNR, CDR2 FQNEAQ (reference sequence). CDR3 nucleotide sequence: TGTGCCAGCAGCCAACAACAGGGTTGGACAGATACGCAGTATTTT. Its translation is CASSQQQGWTDTQYF.

The table lists this clone with a count of one. The chain employs TRBV7-2 and TRBJ1-2; 7 bases align to TRBD1. The CDR3 spans 14 residues. The germline gives CDR1 SGHTA, CDR2 FQGNSA. V lost 0 bases and J lost 5; bases outside the gene matches: 3. The CDR3 DNA follows: TGTGCCAGCAGCTTAGCGAACAGGGGATATGGCTACACCTTC. Protein sequence: CASSLANRGYGYTF.

J is TRBJ2-2 and V is TRBV5-6; D remains unclear. There are 14 residues in the CDR3. Trimming took 0 bases from V and 7 from J, leaving 10 bases between them. CDR1 is SGHDT and CDR2 is YYEEEE in the germline V gene. The CDR3 nucleotides are TGTGCCAGCAGCTTGGTGTACAGTGGCGGGGAGCTGTTTTTT. This codes for CASSLVYSGGELFF.

This sequence joins TRBV6-4 and TRBJ1-1, with D maybe TRBD1 (6 bases). V lost 0 bases and J 4 bases, leaving 18 bases between the germline ends. The CDR3 contains 17 residues. CDR1 and CDR2 (germline): MRHNA, SNTAGT. The CDR3 coding sequence is TGTGCCAGCAGTGACTCAAAGGGGGGGGCACTCAGCACTGAAGCTTTCTTT. This encodes CASSDSKGGALSTEAFF.

The V and J genes are TRBV2 and TRBJ1-5; maybe TRBD1 (5 bases). The CDR3 is made up of 15 amino acids. Germline V gene sequence: CDR1 SNHLY, CDR2 FYNNEI. With 3 bases removed from V and 3 bases from J, the gap between germline ends came to 12 bases. The CDR3 protein is CASSEGQGLNQPQHF. CDR3 sequence (DNA): TGTGCCAGCAGTGAGGGTCAGGGCCTCAATCAGCCCCAGCATTTT.

V usage is TRBV19 and J usage is TRBJ1-2, with 11 bases lining up with TRBD1. The CDR3 has 17 amino acids. Germline V gives CDR1 LNHDA, CDR2 SQIVND (reference sequence). The J segment lost 2 bases and the V segment lost 3 bases, leaving 8 bases of the junction unmatched. The CDR3 nucleotides are TGTGCCAGTAGTATGGGGACAGGGGGATTTCTCAACTATGGCTACACCTTC. Translated: CASSMGTGGFLNYGYTF.

The chain combines TRBV5-8 with TRBJ1-6; 9 nucleotides match TRBD1. The CDR3 is 17 residues long. The V and J ends lost 4 bases and 7 bases, in that order; junction bases with no gene match: 12. Per germline, CDR1 SGHTS and CDR2 YDEGEE. The CDR3 reads CASSDTGGHGGNSPLHF. In DNA, the CDR3 is TGTGCCAGCAGCGATACAGGGGGCCATGGGGGGAATTCACCCCTCCACTTT.